The subject of this entry is one T cell receptor (beta chain). These data originate in a study of OX40 agonist ivuxolimab in advanced cancers. At the level of the study: Among those enrolled, mean age was roughly 62 years (range about 20 to 79) and about 81% were male.

The protocol was immunoSEQ multiplex PCR, while the TCRdb copy is restricted to in-frame clones and leaves out a portion. This sample has around 94,000 clones, with more than 85% found just once. Sequenced here: CD4+ or CD8+ T cells sorted from blood, sampled in a trial of the OX40 agonist ivuxolimab. The receptor was isolated from an adult with an advanced solid tumor such as melanoma, head and neck, liver or kidney cancer.

CDR3 protein: CASKEGMYQPQHF. In nucleotides, the CDR3 is TGTGCCAGCAAGGAGGGGATGTATCAGCCCCAGCATTTT. The V call is TRBV2, the J call TRBJ1-5; TRBD1 might be the D (5 bases). This CDR3 comprises 13 residues. Germline V gives CDR1 SNHLY, CDR2 FYNNEI. Trimming cost V 7 bases and J 5 bases, with 12 bases left between them.